This T cell receptor (beta chain) was sequenced in a study of CD8+ T cells in alopecia areata. Study-wide results and caveats: Numerous clones, expanded in lesions, remained in scalp and blood during tofacitinib. Scalp specimens additionally yield sequences from normal skin's resident alphabeta T cells. Scalp clonality and expanded CD8+ clones among the top 100 were significantly decreased by tofacitinib.

Trimming pared 6 bases from V and 0 bases from J, leaving 6 bases between. In germline, CDR1 is SGHTA, CDR2 FQGNSA. The CDR3 has 13 residues. To note about this clone: No antigen is known for it.

Treatment denoted: oral pan-JAK inhibitor, 5-10 mg twice daily. Samples from alopecia areata patients were lesional scalp punch biopsies and peripheral blood. Sequencing used cDNA as its template, made by extracting RNA and reverse transcribing it. This table comes from immunoSEQ multiplex PCR, and its TCRdb copy is limited to in-frame clones, with some not included. This table holds approximately 200,000 clones, approximately 56% found once. This specimen consisted of CD4+ T cells sorted from blood, obtained at week 4, from a patient treated with tofacitinib. V usage is TRBV7-2 and J usage is TRBJ2-1; D gene uncertain. The sequence was collected from a human donor with alopecia areata. CDR3 nucleotides: TGTGCCAGCAGAACGAGCTCCTACAATGAGCAGTTCTTC. It yields the protein CASRTSSYNEQFF.